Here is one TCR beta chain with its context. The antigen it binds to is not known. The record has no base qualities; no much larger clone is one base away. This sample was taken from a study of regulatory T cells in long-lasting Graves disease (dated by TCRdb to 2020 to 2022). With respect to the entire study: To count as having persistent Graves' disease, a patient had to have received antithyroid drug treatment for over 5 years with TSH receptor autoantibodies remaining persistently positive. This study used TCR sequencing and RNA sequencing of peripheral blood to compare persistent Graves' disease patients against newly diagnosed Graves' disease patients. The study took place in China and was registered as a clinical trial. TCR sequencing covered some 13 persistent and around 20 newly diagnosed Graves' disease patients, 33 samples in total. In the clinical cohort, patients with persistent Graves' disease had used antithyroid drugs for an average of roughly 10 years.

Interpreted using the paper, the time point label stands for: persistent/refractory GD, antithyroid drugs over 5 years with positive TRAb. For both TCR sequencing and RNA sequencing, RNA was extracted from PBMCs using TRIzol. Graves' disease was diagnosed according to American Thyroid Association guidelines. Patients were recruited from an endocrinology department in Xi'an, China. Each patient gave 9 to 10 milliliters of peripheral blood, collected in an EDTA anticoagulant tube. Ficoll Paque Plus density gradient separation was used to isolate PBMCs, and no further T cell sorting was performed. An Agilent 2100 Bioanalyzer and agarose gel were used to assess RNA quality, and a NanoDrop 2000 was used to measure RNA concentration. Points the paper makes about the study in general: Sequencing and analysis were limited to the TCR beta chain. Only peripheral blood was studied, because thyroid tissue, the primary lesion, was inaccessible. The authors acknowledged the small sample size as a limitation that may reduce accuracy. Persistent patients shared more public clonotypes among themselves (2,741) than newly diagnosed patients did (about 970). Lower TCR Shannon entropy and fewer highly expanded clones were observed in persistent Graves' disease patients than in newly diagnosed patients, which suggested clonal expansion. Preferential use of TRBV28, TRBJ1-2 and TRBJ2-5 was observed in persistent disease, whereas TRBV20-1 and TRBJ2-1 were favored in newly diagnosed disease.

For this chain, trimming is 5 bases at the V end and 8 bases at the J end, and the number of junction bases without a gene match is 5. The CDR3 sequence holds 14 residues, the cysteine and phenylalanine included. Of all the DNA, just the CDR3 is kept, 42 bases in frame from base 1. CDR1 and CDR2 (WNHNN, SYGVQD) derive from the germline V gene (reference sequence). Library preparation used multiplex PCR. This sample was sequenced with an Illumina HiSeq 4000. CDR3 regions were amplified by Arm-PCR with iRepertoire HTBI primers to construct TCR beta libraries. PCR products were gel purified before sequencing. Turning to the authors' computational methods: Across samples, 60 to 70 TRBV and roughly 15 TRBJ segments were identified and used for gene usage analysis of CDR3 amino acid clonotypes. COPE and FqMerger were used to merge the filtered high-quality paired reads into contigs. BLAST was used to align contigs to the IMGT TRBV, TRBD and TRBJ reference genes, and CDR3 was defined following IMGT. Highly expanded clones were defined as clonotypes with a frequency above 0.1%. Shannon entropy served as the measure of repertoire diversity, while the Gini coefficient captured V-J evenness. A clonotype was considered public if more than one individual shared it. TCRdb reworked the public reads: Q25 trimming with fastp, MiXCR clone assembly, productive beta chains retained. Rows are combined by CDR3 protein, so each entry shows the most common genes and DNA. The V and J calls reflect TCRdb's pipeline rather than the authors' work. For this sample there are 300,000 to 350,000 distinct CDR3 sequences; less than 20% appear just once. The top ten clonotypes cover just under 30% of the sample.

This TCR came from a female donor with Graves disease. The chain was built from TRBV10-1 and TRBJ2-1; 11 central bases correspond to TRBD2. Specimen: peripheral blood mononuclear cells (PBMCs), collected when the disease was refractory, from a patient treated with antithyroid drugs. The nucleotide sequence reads TGCGCCAGCAGTACTAGCGGGAGTCCCCATGAGCAGTTCTTC. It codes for CASSTSGSPHEQFF.